The present T cell receptor (beta chain) was sequenced within a study of control samples from healthy donors and cancer patients. TCRdb keeps only in-frame clones here, not all; method: immunoSEQ multiplex PCR. The table lists 190,000 or so clones, over 85% of them singletons. The TCR was taken from a man aged 18 to 29 in good health. The sample taken for sequencing was blood.

The DNA for the CDR3 is TGTGCCAGCAGCTTGGGACAGTGGGGTTATGGCTACACCTTC. Protein: CASSLGQWGYGYTF. The rearrangement links TRBV5-6 to TRBJ1-2, with D possibly matching TRBD1 (5 bases). In germline, CDR1 is SGHDT, CDR2 YYEEEE. The CDR3 consists of 14 residues. V dropped 0 bases and J dropped 5 bases, with 11 bases sitting between them. The variable domain in full, completed from reference TRBV5-6 and TRBJ1-2, reads DAGVTQSPTHLIKTRGQQVTLRCSPKSGHDTVSWYQQALGQGPQFIFQYYEEEERQRGNFPDRFSGHQFPNYSSELNVNALLLGDSALYLCASSLGQWGYGYTFGSGTRLTVV.